Following are 18 T cell receptor beta chains from one sample sequenced in a study of cytomegalovirus exposure and HLA in healthy donors. It was with 60 Vbeta and 13 Jbeta primers that the PCR ran. Measured with immunoSEQ multiplex PCR; TCRdb has only the in-frame clones, and not every one. This sample contains around 140,000 clones. Sequenced sample: PBMCs. The receptor set was obtained from a woman in her fifties or sixties in good health and CMV-seronegative.

V gene TRBV18 combines with J gene TRBJ2-5, with D perhaps matching TRBD2 (6 bases). Per germline, CDR1 KGHSH and CDR2 LQKENI. This CDR3 region has 16 residues. Between the trimmed V and J ends, which lost 0 bases and 4 bases, there was a span of 15 bases. The CDR3 nucleotides are TGTGCCAGCTCACCACCGACCAGGGAGGTCGGAGAGACCCAGTACTTC. Amino acid sequence: CASSPPTREVGETQYF.

On this clone itself: The junction and the germline gene differ at one end; a read error may be behind it. The CDR3: CVWSVGVADTQYF. CDR3 bases: TGTGTCTGGAGTGTGGGAGTTGCAGATACGCAGTATTTT. The chain recombines TRBV30 with TRBJ2-3, with D perhaps TRBD2 (5 bases). CDR3 length: 13 amino acids. CDR1 and CDR2 (germline): GTSNPN, SVGIG (reference sequence).

The CDR3 nucleotides read TGTGCCAGTAGTTCTCCCCGGGACAGGGGGCGCGAAGAGCAGTACTTC. Its translation: CASSSPRDRGREEQYF. The chain uses TRBV19 and TRBJ2-7; 12 bases line up with TRBD1. The CDR3 covers 16 residues. Germline V gene data show CDR1 as LNHDA and CDR2 as SQIVND (reference sequence). V lost 5 bases, J lost 7 bases, and 12 bases stayed unmatched. Based on the CDR3 plus reference TRBV19 and TRBJ2-7, the full variable domain is DGGITQSPKYLFRKEGQNVTLSCEQNLNHDAMYWYRQDPGQGLRLIYYSQIVNDFQKGDIAEGYSVSREKKESFPLTVTSAQKNPTAFYLCASSSPRDRGREEQYFGPGTRLTVT.

This chain joins TRBV7-3 and TRBJ2-1; 11 bases fit TRBD2. CDR1 is SGHTA and CDR2 is FQGTGA in the germline V gene. This CDR3 contains 20 residues. V lost 2 bases and J lost 4; bases outside the gene matches: 16. The CDR3 DNA is TGTGCCAGCAGCTTATTTGGTGGCTGGGGGACTAGCGGAGATTACAATGAGCAGTTCTTC. This encodes CASSLFGGWGTSGDYNEQFF.

This chain connects TRBV27 to TRBJ1-2; a weak D match, TRBD1 (5 bases). The germline V and J ends were trimmed by 2 bases and 6 bases, with 10 bases remaining between them. From germline, CDR1 is MNHEY and CDR2 SMNVEV (reference sequence). The CDR3 is made up of 13 amino acids. CDR3: CASSLPGRDGYTF. Here the CDR3 DNA reads TGTGCCAGCAGTTTACCAGGGCGAGATGGCTACACCTTC.

The chain links TRBV5-4 to TRBJ2-3; possible D gene TRBD2, 6 bases. V lost 7 bases to trimming and J lost 3 bases, with 18 bases between them. This CDR3 region has 15 residues. The V gene's germline CDR1 is SGHNT and CDR2 YYREEE (reference sequence). CDR3 nucleotides: TGTGCCAGCGCTGCCCCGGAGGGGTTTACAGATACGCAGTATTTT. Translated, it gives CASAAPEGFTDTQYF.

J is TRBJ1-5 and V is TRBV7-6; no clear D gene. Trimming stripped 6 bases from V and 3 bases from J, with 6 bases between. This CDR3 is 12 amino acids long. Germline V gives CDR1 SGHVS, CDR2 FNYEAQ. CDR3 region: CASRQTNQPQHF. CDR3 in DNA: TGTGCCAGCAGACAGACCAATCAGCCCCAGCATTTT.

V gene TRBV18 combines with J gene TRBJ1-3, with 9 bases matching TRBD1. Germline assignment: CDR1 KGHSH and CDR2 LQKENI. The CDR3 is 15 amino acids. Germline trimming cut 3 bases from V and 3 bases from J; bases unmatched to any gene: 3. CDR3 sequence (DNA): TGTGCCAGCTCACCGGACAGGGGCTATGGAAACACCATATATTTT. Translated, it gives CASSPDRGYGNTIYF. Full variable domain (outside the CDR3, taken from reference TRBV18 and TRBJ1-3): NAGVMQNPRHLVRRRGQEARLRCSPMKGHSHVYWYRQLPEEGLKFMVYLQKENIIDESGMPKERFSAEFPKEGPSILRIQQVVRGDSAAYFCASSPDRGYGNTIYFGEGSWLTVV.

CDR3 coding DNA: TGTGCCAGCAGCCCCCAAGGAACGGGAGGGGACACCGGGGAGCTGTTTTTT. It translates to CASSPQGTGGDTGELFF. J is TRBJ2-2 and V is TRBV4-2, with 8 bases that match TRBD2. Losses at the gene ends were 4 bases for V and 3 bases for J; bases not matched to a gene: 10. In germline, CDR1 is LGHNA, CDR2 YNFKEQ. The CDR3 has 17 amino acids.

V is TRBV6-1 and J is TRBJ1-1, with D possibly TRBD1 on 5 matching bases. CDR1 MNHNS and CDR2 SASEGT come from the germline V gene. The V end lost 2 bases, the J end lost 3 bases, and 10 bases lay between the germline ends. The CDR3 runs to 14 residues. The CDR3 region has the DNA TGTGCCAGCAGTGAAAGGGGTCGGGACACTGAAGCTTTCTTT. Residues: CASSERGRDTEAFF.

The V and J genes are TRBV6-5 and TRBJ2-7; the match to TRBD1 covers 9 bases. Germline CDR1 is MNHEY and CDR2 is SVGAGI. The trim removed 2 bases at V and 5 bases at J, leaving 7 bases unmatched. The CDR3 has 15 amino acids. The CDR3 DNA reads TGTGCCAGCAGTTACCCAACCGGGACAGGGAACGAGCAGTACTTC. It yields the protein CASSYPTGTGNEQYF.

V is TRBV12-5 and J is TRBJ2-2, with TRBD1 matching over 9 bases. Germline loops: CDR1 LGHNT, CDR2 FRNRAP. V lost 2 bases and J lost 7; bases outside the gene matches: 8. The CDR3 spans 16 residues. The CDR3 nucleotides are TGTGCTAGTGGTTTGATCCTGACAGGGGGACTCGGGGAGCTGTTTTTT. This encodes CASGLILTGGLGELFF.

This rearrangement joins TRBV5-1 to TRBJ2-7; possibly TRBD1 for D (5 bases). This CDR3 has 15 amino acids. V lost 0 bases to trimming and J lost 2 bases, with 12 bases between them. The germline gives CDR1 SGHRS, CDR2 YFSETQ. For the CDR3, the DNA is TGCGCCAGCAGCTTGGAAATAGGACATACCTACGAGCAGTACTTC. This sequence encodes CASSLEIGHTYEQYF.

The chain couples TRBV29-1 to TRBJ2-3; TRBD1 agrees at 8 bases. The CDR3 spans 13 residues. The germline V gene encodes CDR1 SQVTM and CDR2 ANQGSEA. V lost 7 bases and J lost 4; bases outside the gene matches: 7. The CDR3: CSGGQAGADTQYF. In DNA, the CDR3 is TGCAGCGGGGGACAGGCCGGCGCAGATACGCAGTATTTT.

This chain connects TRBV11-2 to TRBJ2-3, with D perhaps TRBD1 (6 bases). V was clipped by 4 bases and J by 0 bases, with 11 bases between them. Germline assignment: CDR1 SGHAT and CDR2 FQNNGV. The CDR3 sequence is 15 residues long. CDR3 amino acids: CASSSSGVSTDTQYF. The CDR3 DNA reads TGTGCCAGCAGCTCATCAGGGGTGAGCACAGATACGCAGTATTTT.

J is TRBJ1-5 and V is TRBV6-6, with 10 bases lining up with TRBD1. The germline CDR1 and CDR2 sequences are MNHNY and SVGAGI (reference sequence). V shed 2 bases, J shed 7 bases, and the junction held 5 bases outside the gene matches. CDR3 length: 15 amino acids. CDR3 sequence: CASSYDRGRDQPQHF. The CDR3 nucleotides read TGTGCCAGCAGTTACGACAGGGGGCGAGACCAGCCCCAGCATTTT.

V is TRBV6-6 and J is TRBJ1-1; 8 bases map to TRBD1. Looked up from germline, CDR1 is MNHNY and CDR2 is SVGAGI (reference sequence). The CDR3 is 14 residues long. V dropped 2 bases and J dropped 4; count of bases not matched to a gene: 3. CDR3 nucleotide sequence: TGTGCCAGCAGTTACCCTACAGGGGGCACTGAAGCTTTCTTT. Its translation: CASSYPTGGTEAFF.

The chain has TRBV10-3 and TRBJ2-1; maybe TRBD2 (6 bases). V gave up 8 bases and J gave up 7 bases, with 15 bases separating them. Germline V gene sequence: CDR1 ENHRY, CDR2 SYGVKD. The CDR3 is 13 residues long. CDR3 in DNA: TGTGCCATCGCGGGACTCAATCAAAATGAGCAGTTCTTC. This sequence encodes CAIAGLNQNEQFF.